This T cell receptor (beta chain) was sequenced for a study of blood T cells in healthy people across ages. Study-level points and caveats: The fall in TCR beta diversity per million T cells was roughly linear with age. Not knowing donor CMV status may have confounded expanded clonotype changes.

From germline, CDR1 is LGHNA and CDR2 YNFKEQ. With 1 base removed from V and 6 bases from J, the gap between germline ends came to 10 bases. This CDR3 has 14 residues. This clonotype has only a few counts. Its target is unknown. Primers used in a second PCR of roughly 7 to 12 cycles were a sample-barcoded 5' primer and a J-beta primer mix. One entry per CDR3 protein results from TCRdb running MiXCR on the 5' RACE reads. Of about 1 million distinct CDR3 sequences listed, around 25% are singletons. The data also belong to a second study, concerning T cells of mothers and their children. That source adds: Every mother produced more than 10 million TCR beta CDR3 reads, whereas every child provided approximately 3 million. Mothers and children who were related shared slightly more overlap than unrelated pairs, but not significantly more.

V is TRBV4-2 and J is TRBJ2-1; D possibly matches TRBD1 or TRBD2 (5 bases each). Sequenced input: blood. This receptor was taken from a girl aged 2 to 9 in good health. The CDR3 DNA sequence: TGTGCCAGCAGCCAAGTCGGGGCCTGCAATGAGCAGTTCTTC. Translating gives CASSQVGACNEQFF.